This T cell receptor (beta chain) was recovered during a study of OX40 agonist ivuxolimab in advanced cancers. Whole-study context: Under the entry rules, prior anti-PD-1, anti-PD-L1 or anti-CTLA-4 therapy was allowed, and about 38% had some. Study-wide results and caveats: In a subset of nonresponders, normalized T-cell clonal expansion was also low.

Concerning this clone itself: Its target is unknown.

This CDR3 spans 17 amino acids. CDR1 is SEHNR and CDR2 is FQNEAQ in the germline V gene (reference sequence). V lost 6 bases and J 0 bases, leaving 18 bases between the germline ends. Data came from immunoSEQ multiplex PCR; TCRdb stores just in-frame clones and leaves some out. The table includes some 62,000 clones, 70% to 80% detected once. The input for sequencing was CD4+ or CD8+ T cells sorted from blood, taken in a trial of the OX40 agonist ivuxolimab. The sequence was collected from an adult with an advanced solid tumor such as melanoma, head and neck, liver or kidney cancer. The gene calls are TRBV7-9 and TRBJ1-3; D call uncertain. The CDR3 region has the DNA TGTGCCAGCAGACCTAGTTGGGCGGAGAGCTCTGGAAACACCATATATTTT. Amino acids: CASRPSWAESSGNTIYF. Combining the CDR3 with reference TRBV7-9 and TRBJ1-3 gives the whole variable domain DTGVSQNPRHKITKRGQNVTFRCDPISEHNRLYWYRQTLGQGPEFLTYFQNEAQLEKSRLLSDRFSAERPKGSFSTLEIQRTEQGDSAMYLCASRPSWAESSGNTIYFGEGSWLTVV.